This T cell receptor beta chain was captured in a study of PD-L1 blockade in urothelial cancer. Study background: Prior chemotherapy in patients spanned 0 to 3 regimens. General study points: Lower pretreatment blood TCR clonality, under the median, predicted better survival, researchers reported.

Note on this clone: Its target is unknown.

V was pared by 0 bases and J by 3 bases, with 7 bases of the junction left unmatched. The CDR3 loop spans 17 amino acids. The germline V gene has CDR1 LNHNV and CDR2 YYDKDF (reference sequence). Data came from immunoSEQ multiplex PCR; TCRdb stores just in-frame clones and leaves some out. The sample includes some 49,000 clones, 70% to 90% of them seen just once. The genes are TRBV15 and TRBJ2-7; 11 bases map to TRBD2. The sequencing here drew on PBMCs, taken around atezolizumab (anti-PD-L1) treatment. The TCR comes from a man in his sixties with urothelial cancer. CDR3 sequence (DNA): TGTGCCACCAGCAGAGAAACTAGCGGGAGTAGAGGCTACGAGCAGTACTTC. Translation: CATSRETSGSRGYEQYF.